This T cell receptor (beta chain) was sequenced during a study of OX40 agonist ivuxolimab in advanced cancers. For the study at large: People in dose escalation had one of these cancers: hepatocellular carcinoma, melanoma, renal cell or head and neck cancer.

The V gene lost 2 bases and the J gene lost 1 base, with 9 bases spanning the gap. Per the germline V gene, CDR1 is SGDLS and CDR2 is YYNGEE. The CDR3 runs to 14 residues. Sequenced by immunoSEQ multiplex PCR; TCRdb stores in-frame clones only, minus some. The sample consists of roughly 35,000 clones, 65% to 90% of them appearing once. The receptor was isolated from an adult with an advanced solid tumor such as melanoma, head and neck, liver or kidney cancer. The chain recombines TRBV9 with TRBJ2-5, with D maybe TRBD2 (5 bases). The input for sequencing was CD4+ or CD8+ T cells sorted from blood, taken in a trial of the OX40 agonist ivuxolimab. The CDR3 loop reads CASSVSGSQETQYF. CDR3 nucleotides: TGTGCCAGCAGCGTTTCGGGAAGCCAAGAGACCCAGTACTTC.